The clone carrying this T cell receptor (beta chain) appeared a single time. At one end, the junction sequence differs from germline, possibly due to a read error. cDNA molecules, individually, were tagged with unique molecular identifiers. TCRdb passed the 5' RACE reads through MiXCR, listing each CDR3 protein once. Of 50,000 or so distinct CDR3 sequences listed, about an eighth were seen once; the top ten hold around 9.9%. This entry belongs to a study of early T cells in non-severe SARS-CoV-2 infection. Study-level background: Bulk RNA taken from unsorted whole blood was sequenced, leaving chains unpaired.

This TCR derives from an adult who was a healthcare worker with PCR-confirmed SARS-CoV-2 infection or an uninfected control (not recorded which). The sequenced sample was whole blood.

The CDR3 here is CASSQVRGLGRTINYGHTF. CDR3 DNA: TGCGCCAGCAGCCAAGTTCGAGGATTGGGGCGTACAATTAACTATGGCCACACCTTC. The genes are TRBV4-1 and TRBJ1-2, with TRBD1 as a possible D gene (5 bases). Germline V CDR1 and CDR2: MGHRA, YSYEKL. This CDR3 comprises 19 residues.